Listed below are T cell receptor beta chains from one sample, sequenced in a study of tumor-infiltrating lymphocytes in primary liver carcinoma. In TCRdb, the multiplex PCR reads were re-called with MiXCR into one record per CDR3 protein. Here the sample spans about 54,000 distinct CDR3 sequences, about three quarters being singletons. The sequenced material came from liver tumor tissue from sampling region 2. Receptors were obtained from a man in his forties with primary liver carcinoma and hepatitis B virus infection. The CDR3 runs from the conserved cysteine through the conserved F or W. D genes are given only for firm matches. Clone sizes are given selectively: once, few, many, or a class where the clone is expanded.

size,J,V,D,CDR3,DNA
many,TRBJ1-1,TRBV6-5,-,CATVGGVDTEAFF,TGTGCCACCGTGGGAGGGGTTGACACTGAAGCTTTCTTT
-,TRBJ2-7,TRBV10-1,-,CSSSGAGPGYKQYF,TGCTCCAGCAGTGGGGCTGGCCCAGGTTACAAGCAGTACTTC
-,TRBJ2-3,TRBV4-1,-,CTSNQDILALDTQYF,TGCACCAGCAACCAAGATATACTAGCTTTGGATACGCAGTATTTT
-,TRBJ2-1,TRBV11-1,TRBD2,CASSLGLAGEVDNYQFF,TGTGCCAGCAGCCTGGGGCTAGCGGGAGAAGTTGACAATTATCAGTTCTTC
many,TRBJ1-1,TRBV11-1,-,CASSWGDTEAFF,TGTGCCAGCAGCTGGGGGGACACTGAAGCTTTCTTT
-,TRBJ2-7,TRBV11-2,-,CASSLSRSSYDQHF,TGTGCCAGCAGCTTAAGCAGGAGCTCCTACGATCAGCACTTC
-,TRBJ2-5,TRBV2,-,CASRRDYQETQYF,TGTGCCAGCAGACGGGACTACCAAGAGACCCAGTACTTC
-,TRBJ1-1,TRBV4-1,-,CASIPNMKTEAFF,TGCGCCAGCATCCCAAACATGAAGACTGAAGCTTTCTTT
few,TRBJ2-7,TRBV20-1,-,CSALGDGGEQYF,TGCAGTGCTCTGGGGGACGGCGGCGAGCAGTACTTC
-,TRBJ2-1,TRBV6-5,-,CASRTDRAQTDEQFF,TGTGCCAGCAGGACGGACAGAGCACAGACGGATGAGCAGTTCTTC
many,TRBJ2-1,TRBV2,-,CASSPGLVDEQFF,TGTGCCAGCAGCCCCGGACTCGTCGATGAGCAGTTCTTC
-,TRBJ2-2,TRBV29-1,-,CSVEVGANTGELFF,TGCAGTGTTGAGGTGGGAGCGAACACCGGGGAGCTGTTTTTT
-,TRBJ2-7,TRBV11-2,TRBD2,CASSLTVGLAGGGYMQYF,TGTGCCAGCAGCTTAACCGTTGGATTAGCGGGAGGGGGGTACATGCAGTACTTC
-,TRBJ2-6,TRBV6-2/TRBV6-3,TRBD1,CASSLGQGTGADVLTF,TGTGCCAGCAGCCTCGGACAGGGTACTGGGGCCGACGTCCTGACCTTC
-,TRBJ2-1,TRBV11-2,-,CACSLGWGAGHFSNEQFF,TGTGCCTGCAGTTTAGGGTGGGGGGCGGGACACTTTAGTAATGAGCAGTTCTTC
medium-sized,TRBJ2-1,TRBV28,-,CASSLVGFRAFGRKFF,TGTGCCAGCAGTTTGGTAGGCTTTCGGGCATTTGGCAGGAAGTTCTTC
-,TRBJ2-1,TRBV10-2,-,CASSQEHILNEQFF,TGCGCCAGCAGCCAGGAGCACATCCTTAATGAGCAGTTCTTC
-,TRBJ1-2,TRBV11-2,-,CASSLGQGTLYGYTF,TGTGCCAGCAGCTTAGGGCAGGGCACTCTCTATGGCTACACCTTC
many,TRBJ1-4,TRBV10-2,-,CASSETATNEKLFF,TGCGCCAGCAGTGAGACAGCAACTAATGAAAAACTGTTTTTT
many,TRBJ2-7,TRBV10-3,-,CAISGGEQPPYEQYF,TGTGCCATCAGTGGAGGGGAGCAACCGCCCTACGAGCAGTACTTC
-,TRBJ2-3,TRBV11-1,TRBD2,CASSKGLAVSTCMQYF,TGTGCCAGCAGCAAGGGACTAGCGGTTAGCACATGTATGCAGTATTTT
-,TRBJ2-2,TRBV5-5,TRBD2,CASNGGLAGDSNTGELFF,TGTGCCAGCAACGGGGGACTAGCGGGAGACTCGAACACCGGGGAGCTGTTTTTT
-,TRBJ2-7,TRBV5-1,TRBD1,CASSLTGESYEQHF,TGCGCCAGCAGCCTTACAGGGGAATCCTACGAGCAGCACTTC
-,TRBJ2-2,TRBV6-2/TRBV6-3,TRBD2,CAGSQLGLGSGELFF,TGTGCCGGCAGTCAACTGGGACTAGGGTCCGGGGAGCTGTTTTTT
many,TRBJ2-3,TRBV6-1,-,CASSVTGSGTDTQYF,TGTGCCAGCAGTGTCACAGGGTCCGGCACAGATACGCAGTATTTT
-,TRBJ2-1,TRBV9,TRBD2,CASNGGAPDNEQFF,TGTGCCAGCAACGGGGGGGCCCCGGACAATGAGCAGTTCTTC
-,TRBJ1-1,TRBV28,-,CASRSDSYTEAFF,TGTGCCAGCAGATCCGACAGCTACACTGAAGCTTTCTTT
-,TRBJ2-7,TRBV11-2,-,CANSLTDTTYEQYF,TGCGCCAACAGCTTAACTGATACTACCTACGAGCAGTACTTC
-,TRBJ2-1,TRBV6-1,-,CSSSEDRAGKQFF,TGTTCCAGCAGTGAAGATAGAGCGGGTAAGCAGTTCTTC
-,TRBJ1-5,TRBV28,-,CASTLDKGNQPQHF,TGTGCCAGCACCTTGGACAAGGGCAATCAGCCCCAGCATTTT
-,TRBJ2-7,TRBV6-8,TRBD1,CASSRGQVATREHYF,TGTGCCAGCAGTCGGGGACAGGTCGCTACGAGAGAGCATTACTTC
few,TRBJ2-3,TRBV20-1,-,CSATFGTDTQYF,TGCAGTGCAACATTCGGCACAGATACGCAGTATTTT
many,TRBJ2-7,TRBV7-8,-,CASSLAHLGPLSYEQYF,TGTGCCAGCAGCTTAGCGCATCTGGGGCCCCTATCCTACGAGCAGTACTTC
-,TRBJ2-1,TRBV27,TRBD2,CASSGRRTSGRDINEQSF,TGTGCCAGCAGTGGGAGACGGACTAGCGGGAGGGACATTAATGAGCAGTCCTTC
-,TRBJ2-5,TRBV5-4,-,CASSLCVSSETQYF,TGTGCCAGCAGCTTGTGTGTCAGTTCGGAGACCCAGTACTTC
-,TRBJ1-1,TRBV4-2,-,CAISQDRDTEAIF,TGTGCCATCAGCCAAGATAGGGACACTGAAGCTATCTTT
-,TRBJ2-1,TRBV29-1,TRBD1,CSGLSGQGVDDHFF,TGCAGCGGATTGTCGGGACAGGGGGTGGATGACCACTTCTTC
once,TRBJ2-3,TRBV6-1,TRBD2,CASGHLAGLTTDTQYF,TGTGCCAGCGGTCATTTAGCGGGTTTAACAACAGATACGCAGTATTTT
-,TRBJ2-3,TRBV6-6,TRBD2,CASRPRATSLTYKQYF,TGTGCCAGCAGGCCCCGCGCGACTAGCCTCACATATAAGCAGTATTTT
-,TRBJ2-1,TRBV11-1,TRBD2,CVSSFRTSGYNEQLF,TGTGTCAGCAGCTTCAGGACTAGCGGCTACAATGAGCAGCTCTTC
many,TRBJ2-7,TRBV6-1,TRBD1,CATSLDRDSYEQYF,TGTGCCACCTCTCTAGACAGGGACTCCTACGAGCAGTACTTC
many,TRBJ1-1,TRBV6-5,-,CASSYGGSNTEAFF,TGTGCCAGCAGTTACGGGGGTAGTAACACTGAAGCTTTCTTT
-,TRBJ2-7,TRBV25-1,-,CASTDARGGRNEQYF,TGTGCCAGCACTGACGCCCGTGGAGGGAGGAACGAGCAGTACTTC
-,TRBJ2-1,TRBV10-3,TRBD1,CAIKSGQGTYNEQFF,TGTGCCATCAAATCAGGACAGGGGACCTACAATGAGCAATTCTTC
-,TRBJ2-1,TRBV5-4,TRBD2,CTSHSLGGVYNEQFF,TGTACCAGCCACTCTTTGGGAGGGGTCTACAATGAGCAGTTCTTC
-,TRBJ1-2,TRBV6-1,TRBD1,CASRGQGGYGYIF,TGTGCCAGCAGAGGACAGGGAGGTTATGGCTACATCTTC
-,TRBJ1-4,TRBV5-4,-,CASSTGQINGKLFF,TGTGCTAGCAGCACCGGACAGATTAATGGAAAACTGTTTTTT
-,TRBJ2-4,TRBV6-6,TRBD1,CASSSPGQGVNIQYF,TGTGCCAGCAGTTCTCCGGGACAGGGGGTGAACATTCAGTACTTT
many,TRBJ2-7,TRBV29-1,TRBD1,CSVEEEGQGVYEQYF,TGCAGCGTTGAAGAAGAAGGACAGGGGGTCTACGAGCAGTACTTC
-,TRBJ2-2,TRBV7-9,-,CASSPLDVDTRTGELFF,TGTGCTAGCAGCCCCTTGGACGTGGATACTAGGACCGGGGAGCTGTTTTTT
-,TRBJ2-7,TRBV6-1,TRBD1,CANRGQGDYEQYF,TGTGCCAACAGAGGACAGGGGGATTACGAGCAGTACTTC
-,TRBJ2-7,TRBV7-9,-,CVSSLAAGQALREQYF,TGTGTCAGCAGCTTAGCAGCGGGCCAGGCCTTGCGCGAGCAGTACTTC
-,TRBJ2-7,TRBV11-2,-,CAISLLWGEQYF,TGTGCCATCAGCCTCCTGTGGGGTGAGCAGTATTTC
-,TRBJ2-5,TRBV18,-,CASSPGSFQETQYF,TGTGCCAGCTCACCTGGGAGTTTCCAAGAGACCCAGTACTTC
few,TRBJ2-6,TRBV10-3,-,CAVSEGEGTGANVLTF,TGTGCCGTCAGTGAGGGGGAGGGGACTGGGGCCAACGTCCTGACTTTC